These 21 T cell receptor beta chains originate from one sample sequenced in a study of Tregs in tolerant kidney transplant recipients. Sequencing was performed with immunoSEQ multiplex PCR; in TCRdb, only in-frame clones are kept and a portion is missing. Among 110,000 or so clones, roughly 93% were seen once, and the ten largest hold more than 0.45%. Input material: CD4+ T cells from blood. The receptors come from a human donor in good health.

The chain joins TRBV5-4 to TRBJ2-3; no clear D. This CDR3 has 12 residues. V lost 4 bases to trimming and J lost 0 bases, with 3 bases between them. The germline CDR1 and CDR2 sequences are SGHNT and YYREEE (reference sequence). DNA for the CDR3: TGTGCCAGCAGCCCTAGCACAGATACGCAGTATTTT. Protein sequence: CASSPSTDTQYF.

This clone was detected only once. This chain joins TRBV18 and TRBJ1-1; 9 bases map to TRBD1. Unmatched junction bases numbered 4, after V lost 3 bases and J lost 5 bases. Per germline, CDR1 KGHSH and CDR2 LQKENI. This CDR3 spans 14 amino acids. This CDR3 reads CASSPRQGGTEAFF. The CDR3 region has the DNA TGTGCCAGCTCACCCCGACAGGGGGGGACTGAAGCTTTCTTT.

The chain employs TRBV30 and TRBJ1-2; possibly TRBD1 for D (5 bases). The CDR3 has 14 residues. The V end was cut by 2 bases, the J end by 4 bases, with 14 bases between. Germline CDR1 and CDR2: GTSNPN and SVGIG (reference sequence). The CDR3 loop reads CAWSNRGTVYGYTF. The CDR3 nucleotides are TGTGCCTGGAGTAACCGCGGGACGGTCTATGGCTACACCTTC.

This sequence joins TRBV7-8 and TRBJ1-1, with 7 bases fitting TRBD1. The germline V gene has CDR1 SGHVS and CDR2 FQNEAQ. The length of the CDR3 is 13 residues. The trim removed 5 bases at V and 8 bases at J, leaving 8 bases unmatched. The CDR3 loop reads CASSSRQGLEAFF. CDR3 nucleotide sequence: TGTGCCAGCAGCAGTAGACAGGGCCTCGAAGCTTTCTTT.

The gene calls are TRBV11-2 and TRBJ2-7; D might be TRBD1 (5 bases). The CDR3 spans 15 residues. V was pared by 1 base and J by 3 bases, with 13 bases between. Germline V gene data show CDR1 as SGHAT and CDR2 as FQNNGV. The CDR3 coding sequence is TGTGCCAGCAGCTTAGGGACATTGATTGTCTACGAGCAGTACTTC. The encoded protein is CASSLGTLIVYEQYF.

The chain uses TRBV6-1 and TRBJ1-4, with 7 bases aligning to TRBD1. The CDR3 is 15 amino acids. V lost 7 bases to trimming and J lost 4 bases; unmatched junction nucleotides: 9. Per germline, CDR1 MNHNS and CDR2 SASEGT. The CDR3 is CASIQGVLSNEKLFF. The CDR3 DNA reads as TGTGCCAGCATTCAGGGGGTGCTTAGTAATGAAAAACTGTTTTTT.

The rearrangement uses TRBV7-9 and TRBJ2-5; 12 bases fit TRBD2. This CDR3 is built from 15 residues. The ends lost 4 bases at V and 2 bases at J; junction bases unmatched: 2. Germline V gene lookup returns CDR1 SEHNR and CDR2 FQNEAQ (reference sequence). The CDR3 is CASSSGLAGQETQYF. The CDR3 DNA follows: TGTGCCAGCAGCTCAGGACTAGCGGGACAAGAGACCCAGTACTTC.

The CDR3, as DNA: TGTGCCAGCAGCTCCCGGACAGGGCCTAATGAAAAACTGTTTTTT. This encodes CASSSRTGPNEKLFF. V usage is TRBV11-2 and J usage is TRBJ1-4, with 8 nucleotides matching TRBD1. The CDR3 loop spans 15 amino acids. Per germline, CDR1 SGHAT and CDR2 FQNNGV. After removal of 4 bases from V and 3 bases from J, the junction contained 4 bases not matched to a gene.

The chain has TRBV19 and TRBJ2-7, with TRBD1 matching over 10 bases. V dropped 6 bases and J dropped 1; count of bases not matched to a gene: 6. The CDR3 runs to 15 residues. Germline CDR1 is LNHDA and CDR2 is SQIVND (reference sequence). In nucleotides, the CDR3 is TGTGCCAGTAGCCCGGACAGGGGGACTTCCTACGAGCAGTACTTC. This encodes CASSPDRGTSYEQYF. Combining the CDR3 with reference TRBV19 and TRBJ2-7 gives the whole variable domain DGGITQSPKYLFRKEGQNVTLSCEQNLNHDAMYWYRQDPGQGLRLIYYSQIVNDFQKGDIAEGYSVSREKKESFPLTVTSAQKNPTAFYLCASSPDRGTSYEQYFGPGTRLTVT.

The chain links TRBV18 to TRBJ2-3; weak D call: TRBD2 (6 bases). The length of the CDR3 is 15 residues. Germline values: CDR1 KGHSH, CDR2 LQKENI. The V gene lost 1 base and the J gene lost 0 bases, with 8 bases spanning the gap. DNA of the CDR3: TGTGCCAGCTCACCACACGGGACTAGCACAGATACGCAGTATTTT. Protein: CASSPHGTSTDTQYF.

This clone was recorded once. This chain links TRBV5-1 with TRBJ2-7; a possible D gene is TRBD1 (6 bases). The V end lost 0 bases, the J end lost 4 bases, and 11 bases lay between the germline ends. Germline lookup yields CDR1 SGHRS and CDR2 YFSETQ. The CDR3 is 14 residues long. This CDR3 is CASSLAGAGYEQYF. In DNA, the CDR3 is TGCGCCAGCAGCTTGGCAGGGGCAGGGTACGAGCAGTACTTC.

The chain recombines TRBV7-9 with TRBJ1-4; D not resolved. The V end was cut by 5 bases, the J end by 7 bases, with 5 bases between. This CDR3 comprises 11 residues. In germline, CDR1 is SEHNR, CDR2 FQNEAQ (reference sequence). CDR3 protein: CASSRTEKLFF. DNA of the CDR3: TGTGCCAGCAGCCGGACTGAAAAACTGTTTTTT.

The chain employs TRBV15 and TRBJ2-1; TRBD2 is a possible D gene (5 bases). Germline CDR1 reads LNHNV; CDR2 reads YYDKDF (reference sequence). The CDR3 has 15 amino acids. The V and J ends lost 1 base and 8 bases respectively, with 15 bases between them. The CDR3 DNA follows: TGTGCCACCAGCAGAGCGGGAAATGCGCGCGATGAGCAGTTCTTC. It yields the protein CATSRAGNARDEQFF.

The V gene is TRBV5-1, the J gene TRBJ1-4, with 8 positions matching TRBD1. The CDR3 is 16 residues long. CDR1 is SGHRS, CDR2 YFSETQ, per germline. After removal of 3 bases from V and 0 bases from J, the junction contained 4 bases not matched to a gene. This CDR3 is CASSSTGAPTNEKLFF. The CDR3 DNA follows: TGCGCCAGCAGCTCGACAGGGGCTCCAACTAATGAAAAACTGTTTTTT. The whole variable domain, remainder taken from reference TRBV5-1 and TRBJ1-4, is KAGVTQTPRYLIKTRGQQVTLSCSPISGHRSVSWYQQTPGQGLQFLFEYFSETQRNKGNFPGRFSGRQFSNSRSEMNVSTLELGDSALYLCASSSTGAPTNEKLFFGSGTQLSVL.

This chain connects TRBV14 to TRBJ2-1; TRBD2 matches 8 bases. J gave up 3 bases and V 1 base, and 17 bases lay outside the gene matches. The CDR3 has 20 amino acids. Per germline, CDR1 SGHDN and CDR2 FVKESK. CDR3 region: CASSQGSPLIAGNFYNEQFF. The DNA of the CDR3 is TGTGCCAGCAGCCAAGGGTCCCCCTTAATAGCGGGAAACTTCTACAATGAGCAGTTCTTC.

In DNA, the CDR3 is TGCGCCAGCAGTCAATCTAGGGGGGGCCGATACAATGAGCAGTTCTTC. This gives the protein CASSQSRGGRYNEQFF. This sequence joins TRBV23-1 and TRBJ2-1; maybe TRBD2 (7 bases). TRBV23-1 is an ORF, and what it does is uncertain. The CDR3 sequence is 16 residues long. V lost 0 bases, J lost 4 bases, and 13 bases lay in between.

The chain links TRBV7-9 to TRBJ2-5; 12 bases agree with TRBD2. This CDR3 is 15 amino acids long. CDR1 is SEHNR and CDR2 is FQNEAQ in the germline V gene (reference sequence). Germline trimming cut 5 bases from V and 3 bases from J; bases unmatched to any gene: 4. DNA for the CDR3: TGTGCCAGCAGCCCAACTAGCGGGGGGAAAGAGACCCAGTACTTC. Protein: CASSPTSGGKETQYF. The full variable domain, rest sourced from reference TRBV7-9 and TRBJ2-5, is DTGVSQNPRHKITKRGQNVTFRCDPISEHNRLYWYRQTLGQGPEFLTYFQNEAQLEKSRLLSDRFSAERPKGSFSTLEIQRTEQGDSAMYLCASSPTSGGKETQYFGPGTRLLVL.

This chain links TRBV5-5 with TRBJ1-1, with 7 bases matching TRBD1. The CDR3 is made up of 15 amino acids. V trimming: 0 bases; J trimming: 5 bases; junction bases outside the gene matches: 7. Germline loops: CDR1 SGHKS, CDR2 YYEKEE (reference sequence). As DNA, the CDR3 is TGTGCCAGCAGCTTGGTCCCAGGGGGATGGACTGAAGCTTTCTTT. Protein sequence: CASSLVPGGWTEAFF.

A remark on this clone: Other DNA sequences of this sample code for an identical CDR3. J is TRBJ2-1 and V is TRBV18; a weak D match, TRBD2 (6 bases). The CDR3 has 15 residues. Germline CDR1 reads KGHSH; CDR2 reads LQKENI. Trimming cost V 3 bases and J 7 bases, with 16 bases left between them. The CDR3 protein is CASSPSPTDYNEQFF. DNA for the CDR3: TGTGCCAGCTCACCCTCCCCCACGGACTATAATGAGCAGTTCTTC.

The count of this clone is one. CDR3 residues: CASSFRTSALYEQYF. As DNA, the CDR3 is TGTGCCAGCAGCTTCCGGACTAGCGCTCTCTACGAGCAGTACTTC. This chain connects TRBV7-8 to TRBJ2-7; 9 positions agree with TRBD2. After removal of 3 bases from V and 3 bases from J, the junction contained 6 bases not matched to a gene. Germline-derived CDR1 and CDR2 are SGHVS and FQNEAQ. The CDR3 covers 15 residues.

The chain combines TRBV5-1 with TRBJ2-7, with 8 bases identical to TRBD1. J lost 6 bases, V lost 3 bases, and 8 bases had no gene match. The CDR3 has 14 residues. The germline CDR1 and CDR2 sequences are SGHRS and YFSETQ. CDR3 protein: CASSYAGQVLEQYF. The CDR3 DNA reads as TGCGCCAGCAGCTACGCGGGACAGGTGCTCGAGCAGTACTTC.